This TCR beta chain stems from a study of blood T cells in healthy people across ages. Study observations and caveats: Strong correlation existed between TCR beta diversity and naive T cell percentage. The recorded TCR beta diversity per million T cells decreased in a roughly linear manner with age. When set beside aged donors, long-lived donors presented more naive CD4+ cells and higher diversity. Researchers deemed the diversity estimates from one million T cells underestimates.

This clonotype was seen ten or more times. Its antigen is unidentified. This CDR3 contains 15 residues. Looked up from germline, CDR1 is SQVTM and CDR2 is ANQGSEA. Deletions cut 4 bases from V and 5 bases from J, with 19 bases between. Primers used in a second PCR of roughly 7 to 11 cycles were a sample-barcoded 5' primer and a J-beta primer mix. TCRdb reprocessed the 5' RACE reads with MiXCR, giving one entry per CDR3 protein. The data contain 790,000 or so distinct CDR3 sequences, about 46% of them singletons. The specimen sequenced was blood. The sequence was collected from an elderly man in good health. This rearrangement joins TRBV29-1 to TRBJ2-3; possible D gene TRBD2, 6 bases. The CDR3 region has the DNA TGCAGCGTTGGTGTACTGAAAAACGGGGGAGATACGCAGTATTTT. As protein: CSVGVLKNGGDTQYF.